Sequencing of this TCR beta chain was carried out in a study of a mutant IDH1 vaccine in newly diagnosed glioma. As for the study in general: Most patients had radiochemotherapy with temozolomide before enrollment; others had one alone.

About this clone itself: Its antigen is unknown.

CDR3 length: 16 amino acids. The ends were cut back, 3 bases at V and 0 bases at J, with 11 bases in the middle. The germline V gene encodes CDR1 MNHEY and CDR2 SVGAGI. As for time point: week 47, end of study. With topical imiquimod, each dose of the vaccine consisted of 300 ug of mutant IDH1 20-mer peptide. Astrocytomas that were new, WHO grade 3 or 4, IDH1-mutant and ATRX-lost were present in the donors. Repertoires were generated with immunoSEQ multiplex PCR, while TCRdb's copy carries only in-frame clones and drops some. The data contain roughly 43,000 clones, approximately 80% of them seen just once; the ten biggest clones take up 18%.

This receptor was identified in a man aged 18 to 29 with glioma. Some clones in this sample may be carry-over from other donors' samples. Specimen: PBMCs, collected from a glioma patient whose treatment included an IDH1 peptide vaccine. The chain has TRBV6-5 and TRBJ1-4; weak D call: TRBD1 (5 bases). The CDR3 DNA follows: TGTGCCAGCAGTTATGGGGGTTTGGCAACTAATGAAAAACTGTTTTTT. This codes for CASSYGGLATNEKLFF.